This T cell receptor beta chain appears in the sequencing data of a study of T cell responses to AZD1222 COVID-19 vaccine. General study points: Two doses of AZD1222 preceded a rise in Spike-specific TCR breadth and depth.

Remarks on this clone: Its antigen is undetermined.

TCRdb's table, derived via immunoSEQ multiplex PCR, lists solely in-frame clones and lacks some. The data show roughly 28,000 clones, about nine tenths seen once. This TCR came from an adult in good health. The material sequenced was peripheral blood, taken on day 0 of AZD1222 vaccination.

The CDR3 nucleotides read TGTGCCAGCTCACCCCTCCAGGACAACTATGGCTACACCTTC. This sequence encodes CASSPLQDNYGYTF. The V gene is TRBV18, the J gene TRBJ1-2, with D unclear. V lost 3 bases and J 2 bases, leaving 10 bases between the germline ends. Germline CDR1 is KGHSH and CDR2 is LQKENI. The CDR3 contains 14 residues.